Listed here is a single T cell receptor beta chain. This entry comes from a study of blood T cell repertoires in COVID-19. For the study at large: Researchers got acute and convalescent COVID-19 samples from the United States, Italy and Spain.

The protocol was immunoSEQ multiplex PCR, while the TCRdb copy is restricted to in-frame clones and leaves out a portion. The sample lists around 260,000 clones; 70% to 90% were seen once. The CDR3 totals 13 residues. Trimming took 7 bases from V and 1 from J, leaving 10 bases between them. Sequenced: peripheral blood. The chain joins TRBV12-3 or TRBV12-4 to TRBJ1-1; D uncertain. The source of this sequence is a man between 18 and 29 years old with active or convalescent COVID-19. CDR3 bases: TGTGCCAGCATGTTAGAGGGGAACACTGAAGCTTTCTTT. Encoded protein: CASMLEGNTEAFF.